This T cell receptor (beta chain) was observed in a study of TIL therapy for anti-PD-1-resistant metastatic lung cancer. Germline loops: CDR1 SGHRS, CDR2 YFSETQ. The CDR3 sequence is 19 residues long. V was clipped by 0 bases and J by 4 bases, with 24 bases between them. The immunoSEQ assay was v3. TCRdb's table, derived via immunoSEQ multiplex PCR, lists solely in-frame clones and lacks some. The data hold about 21,000 clones, with around three quarters observed a single time. Stated time point: pre-treatment sample, taken before nivolumab and TIL therapy. This TCR was recovered from a person between 25 and 79 years old with non-small cell lung cancer. The sequencing here drew on blood, taken at baseline. The rearrangement links TRBV5-1 to TRBJ2-3, with D possibly being TRBD2 (6 bases). The CDR3 is CASSLVSPGRGSESDTQYF. For the CDR3, the DNA is TGCGCCAGCAGCTTGGTTTCGCCCGGTCGGGGGTCTGAATCAGATACGCAGTATTTT.